The entry below gives a single TCR beta chain sequence along with its context. The antigen is unknown. Use of 60 Vbeta and 13 Jbeta primers characterized the PCR. Produced via immunoSEQ multiplex PCR; TCRdb's table is partial and in-frame only. The table has 120,000 to 150,000 clones, approximately 80% seen once. This sample was included in a study of cytomegalovirus exposure and HLA in healthy donors. Study-wide results and limits: Reported performance of the classifier showed diagnosis of cytomegalovirus status with high specificity and sensitivity. The study labeled roughly 160 TCR beta chains cytomegalovirus-associated. Earlier analysis found most TCR beta V segments productive about 87% or about 30% of the time.

This clonotype was sampled from a male donor in good health and CMV-seropositive. The material sequenced was PBMCs.

The CDR3 DNA reads TGTGCCAGCAGTTACGAGAGCGGCTACACCTTC. This codes for CASSYESGYTF. The chain is built from TRBV6-5 and TRBJ1-2; D remains unclear. The CDR3 spans 11 residues. Looked up from germline, CDR1 is MNHEY and CDR2 is SVGAGI. V was trimmed by 2 bases and J by 8 bases, leaving 6 bases between them.